This entry concerns a single T cell receptor (beta chain). The antigen remains unidentified. This table comes from immunoSEQ multiplex PCR, and its TCRdb copy is limited to in-frame clones, with some not included. The sample yields around 24,000 clones, roughly 96% seen once. This CDR3 is 13 amino acids long. The germline gives CDR1 MNHEY, CDR2 SVGAGI. The V end lost 0 bases, the J end lost 13 bases, and 10 bases lay between the germline ends. These data originate in a study of B cell selection in AIRE deficiency. Notes on the study in general: Patient Tconv cells held about 28% of Treg sequences shared by healthy donors. In TCRBV usage, CDR3 length and diversity, patient Tconv and Treg cells matched healthy donors. CDR3s were shorter in shared Treg sequences, reflecting few non-templated nucleotide insertions. Of a few thousand shared Treg TCRbeta sequences, over 25% were healthy-only, approximately 9% patient-only.

Conventional CD4 T cells were sorted as CD4+CD127+ cells. The sequence was obtained from a human donor in good health. This chain joins TRBV6-5 and TRBJ1-6; a weak D match, TRBD1 (6 bases). Sample: CD4+CD127+ conventional T cells sorted from PBMCs. The CDR3 coding sequence is TGTGCCAGCAGTTACTCGGGGGCTGGGCCCCTCCACTTT. Its protein is CASSYSGAGPLHF.